Listed below are T cell receptor beta chains from one sample, sequenced in a study of blood T cell repertoires in COVID-19. Produced via immunoSEQ multiplex PCR; TCRdb's table is partial and in-frame only. The profile covers 110,000 or so clones, with 90% appearing a single time and roughly 4.4% taken by the ten largest. The sequencing sample was made of peripheral blood. All receptors come from a woman aged 45-65 years with acute or convalescent COVID-19. The CDR3 runs from the conserved cysteine through the conserved F or W. The order of the fields is J gene, D gene, V gene, clone size, CDR3 DNA, CDR3 protein. D genes are given only for firm matches. Only part of the rows carry a size: once, few, many, or a class if the clone is expanded.

>TRBJ2-1|TRBD2|TRBV28|NA
TGTGCCAGCAGGGGAGGGAGCGGGAGGATAAATGAGCAGTTCTTC
CASRGGSGRINEQFF
>TRBJ2-1|NA|TRBV5-4|NA
TGTGCCAGCAGCTACAGGCGGAACTCCTACAATGAGCAGTTCTTC
CASSYRRNSYNEQFF
>TRBJ2-2|NA|TRBV7-9|NA
TGTGCCAGCCCCCCCCCGCTCGGCGGGGAGCTGTTTTTT
CASPPPLGGELFF
>TRBJ2-7|TRBD2|TRBV19|NA
TGTGCCAGTTCTTTCGGCGGGAGCACCTACGAGCAGTACTTC
CASSFGGSTYEQYF
>TRBJ1-3|NA|TRBV24-1|NA
TGTGCCACCAGTGATCCCCTCAATGGGCTCTCTGGAAACACCATATATTTT
CATSDPLNGLSGNTIYF
>TRBJ2-1|NA|TRBV6-5|NA
TGTGCCAGCAGTCCACCAGGTTCTCGGGGGCAGTTCTTC
CASSPPGSRGQFF
>TRBJ1-6|TRBD1|TRBV27|once
TGTGCCAGCAGTCCATGGGGACAGGTTAATTCACCCCTCCACTTT
CASSPWGQVNSPLHF
>TRBJ2-1|NA|TRBV3-1/TRBV3-2|NA
TGTGCCAGCAGACTCGATAATGAGCAGTTCTTC
CASRLDNEQFF
>TRBJ2-5|NA|TRBV5-1|NA
TGCGCCAGCAGCCGGGCTGAGGGCGGGTCTGAGACCCAGTACTTC
CASSRAEGGSETQYF
>TRBJ2-5|NA|TRBV7-9|NA
TGTGCCAGCAGCTTGTCCAGAGAGACCCAGTACTTC
CASSLSRETQYF
>TRBJ2-1|NA|TRBV5-1|NA
TGCGCCAGCAGCTTGTGGGGGGATGAGCAGTTCTTC
CASSLWGDEQFF
>TRBJ2-7|NA|TRBV27|NA
TGTGCCAGCAGTTTTGGGCAGGGGGGCTACGAGCAGTACTTC
CASSFGQGGYEQYF
>TRBJ1-1|TRBD1|TRBV27|NA
TGTGCCAGCAGTCAACTCTGGACAGGGGGAAGCACTGAAGCTTTCTTT
CASSQLWTGGSTEAFF
>TRBJ1-5|NA|TRBV4-1|once
TGCGCCAGCAGCCAAAAGGGGAACAATCAGCCCCAGCATTTT
CASSQKGNNQPQHF
>TRBJ1-6|TRBD1|TRBV7-9|NA
TGTGCCAGCAGCAATTCCGGGACAGGGGTGTCACCCCTCCACTTT
CASSNSGTGVSPLHF